Presented here are 18 T cell receptor beta chains from one specimen sequenced in a study of Graves' ophthalmopathy and Graves' hyperthyroidism. RNA served as the template for amplifying TCR beta CDR3 regions. HTBI primers were employed in first-round RT-PCR, then a second-round multiplex PCR followed. TCRdb used MiXCR to reprocess the multiplex PCR reads, holding one entry per CDR3 protein. The top ten clones hold 40% to 55% of a sample with 650,000 to 900,000 distinct CDR3 sequences, roughly 40% of them seen once. The sequencing sample was made of peripheral blood. The source is an adult man with Graves' ophthalmopathy.

This clonotype has at least ten counts. The chain has TRBV7-8 and TRBJ1-6; the D is unclear. The germline gives CDR1 SGHVS, CDR2 FQNEAQ. Trimming removed 1 base from V and 12 bases from J, with 4 bases in between. The CDR3 is made up of 11 amino acids. CDR3 coding DNA: TGTGCCAGCAGCTTAGGGGAACCCCTCCACTTT. Translation gives CASSLGEPLHF.

The genes are TRBV15 and TRBJ1-2; D perhaps matches TRBD1 (5 bases). The CDR3 is 14 amino acids. V was pared by 3 bases and J by 4 bases, with 12 bases between. Germline V gene data show CDR1 as LNHNV and CDR2 as YYDKDF (reference sequence). The CDR3 DNA sequence: TGTGCCACCAGCAGTCGACAGAGTTCCTATGGCTACACCTTC. Protein: CATSSRQSSYGYTF.

CDR3: CSAGRTALSYEQYF. As DNA, the CDR3 is TGCAGTGCGGGGCGGACAGCGCTCTCCTACGAGCAGTACTTC. The chain links TRBV20-1 to TRBJ2-7; D perhaps matches TRBD1 (6 bases). From germline, CDR1 is DFQATT and CDR2 SNEGSKA (reference sequence). Trimming stripped 6 bases from V and 0 bases from J, with 15 bases between. The CDR3 is made up of 14 amino acids.

A note on this clonotype: At one end the junction does not follow the germline gene, possibly because of a read error. The chain recombines TRBV2 with TRBJ2-5; possible D gene TRBD2, 5 bases. The CDR3 covers 13 residues. CDR1 is SNHLY and CDR2 is FYNNEI in the germline V gene. This CDR3 reads CASSDSSYNERFF. The DNA of the CDR3 is TGTGCCAGCAGTGACAGCTCCTACAATGAGCGGTTCTTC.

V and J are TRBV25-1 and TRBJ2-2, with D maybe TRBD1 (6 bases). The CDR3 consists of 12 residues. Per germline, CDR1 MGHDK and CDR2 SYGVNS. The CDR3: CAPTGSTGELFF. For the CDR3, the DNA is TGTGCACCAACAGGGTCCACCGGGGAGCTGTTTTTT.

This chain connects TRBV28 to TRBJ1-5; the D gene is possibly TRBD1 (5 bases). V shed 7 bases and J shed 4 bases, with 14 bases lying between them. This CDR3 contains 14 residues. The germline V gene encodes CDR1 MDHEN and CDR2 SYDVKM. Here the CDR3 reads CASIKGLINQPQHF. In nucleotides, the CDR3 is TGTGCCAGCATAAAGGGGCTTATTAATCAGCCCCAGCATTTT. Complete variable domain (other parts from reference TRBV28 and TRBJ1-5): DVKVTQSSRYLVKRTGEKVFLECVQDMDHENMFWYRQDPGLGLRLIYFSYDVKMKEKGDIPEGYSVSREKKERFSLILESASTNQTSMYLCASIKGLINQPQHFGDGTRLSIL.

As concerns this clonotype: A much more abundant neighbour one base away suggests this may be a read error. The gene calls are TRBV7-2 and TRBJ2-7; D is uncertain. V was trimmed by 3 bases and J by 7 bases, leaving 10 bases between them. Germline values: CDR1 SGHTA, CDR2 FQGNSA. CDR3 size: 12 residues. CDR3 residues: CASSFSRSEQYF. In DNA, the CDR3 is TGTGCCAGCAGCTTCTCTCGATCAGAGCAGTACTTC.

The CDR3 DNA reads TGTGCCAGCAGCGTCCAGGGGACCAACTATGGCTACACCTTC. Translated, it gives CASSVQGTNYGYTF. The chain carries TRBV9 and TRBJ1-2; a possible D gene is TRBD1 (6 bases). The germline V gene encodes CDR1 SGDLS and CDR2 YYNGEE. The CDR3 covers 14 residues. V lost 2 bases and J lost 2, with 10 bases in between.

The table lists this clonotype with many counts. V and J are TRBV19 and TRBJ1-1, with 7 bases that match TRBD1. The V and J ends lost 3 bases and 10 bases, in that order; junction bases with no gene match: 8. From germline, CDR1 is LNHDA and CDR2 SQIVND (reference sequence). The CDR3 is 13 residues long. CDR3 bases: TGTGCCAGTAGTATGGACAGGACGGCGCGAGCTTTCTTT. This translates into CASSMDRTARAFF.

CDR3 sequence: CASSGGTGHQETQYF. The CDR3 nucleotides are TGTGCCAGCAGCGGAGGCACAGGTCACCAAGAGACCCAGTACTTC. V usage is TRBV11-1 and J usage is TRBJ2-5; D may be TRBD1 or TRBD2 (5 bases each). The CDR3 has 15 amino acids. Germline CDR1 reads SGHAT; CDR2 reads FQDESV (reference sequence). V lost 5 bases, J lost 0 bases, and 13 bases lay in between.

The chain combines TRBV24-1 with TRBJ2-7, with 10 positions matching TRBD1. The CDR3 runs to 15 residues. Germline CDR1 and CDR2: KGHDR and SFDVKD. The ends lost 3 bases at V and 3 bases at J; junction bases unmatched: 4. CDR3: CATSDPGTGDYEQYF. CDR3 in DNA: TGTGCCACCAGTGATCCTGGGACAGGGGACTACGAGCAGTACTTC.

This clonotype was counted between two and nine times. CDR3 amino acids: CASSRGWSGGTEAFF. DNA for the CDR3: TGTGCCAGCAGCCGCGGTTGGTCAGGGGGGACTGAAGCTTTCTTT. This rearrangement joins TRBV12-3 or TRBV12-4 to TRBJ1-1, with 7 bases fitting TRBD1. The V segment lost 6 bases and the J segment 5 bases; nucleotides outside the gene matches: 12. CDR3 length: 15 residues.

The J gene is TRBJ2-2, the V gene TRBV20-1; D not certain. This CDR3 has 15 amino acids. Germline V gene lookup returns CDR1 DFQATT and CDR2 SNEGSKA (reference sequence). Trimming took off 3 bases at V and 4 bases at J, with 15 bases between the two ends. The CDR3: CSARIGVRGTGELFF. In nucleotides, the CDR3 is TGCAGTGCTAGGATTGGGGTGAGAGGCACCGGGGAGCTGTTTTTT.

This clonotype was detected many times. The chain links TRBV20-1 to TRBJ1-4; D remains unclear. V was shortened by 3 bases and J by 0 bases, with 5 bases between the two germline ends. Germline V gives CDR1 DFQATT, CDR2 SNEGSKA (reference sequence). The CDR3 is 13 amino acids. Here the CDR3 reads CSARRPTNEKLFF. The DNA for the CDR3 is TGCAGTGCTAGGCGGCCAACTAATGAAAAACTGTTTTTT.

The sample holds many counts of this clonotype. The J gene is TRBJ2-7, the V gene TRBV2; D call uncertain. V gave up 1 base and J gave up 5 bases, with 9 bases separating them. Per germline, CDR1 SNHLY and CDR2 FYNNEI. This CDR3 has 13 amino acids. CDR3 in DNA: TGTGCCAGCAGTGAAGGGTGGCAAGACGAGCAGTACTTC. Translating it yields CASSEGWQDEQYF.

The chain joins TRBV9 to TRBJ2-5; D is unresolved. CDR3 size: 13 residues. V lost 3 bases and J lost 2, with 8 bases in between. Per the germline V gene, CDR1 is SGDLS and CDR2 is YYNGEE. The CDR3 here is CASSAHEQETQYF. CDR3 sequence (DNA): TGTGCCAGCAGCGCACACGAACAAGAGACCCAGTACTTC.

The genes are TRBV11-2 and TRBJ1-1; 7 bases are a match to TRBD1. Germline CDR1 SGHAT, CDR2 FQNNGV. This CDR3 contains 12 residues. After removal of 3 bases from V and 8 bases from J, the junction contained 3 bases not matched to a gene. CDR3 sequence: CASSFNRGEAFF. As DNA, the CDR3 is TGTGCCAGCAGCTTTAACAGGGGAGAAGCTTTCTTT.

The sample holds many counts of this clonotype. The chain joins TRBV7-9 to TRBJ1-1, with D maybe TRBD1 (5 bases). The CDR3 is made up of 15 amino acids. Trimming stripped 5 bases from V and 3 bases from J, with 16 bases between. CDR1 and CDR2 from the germline V gene are SEHNR and FQNEAQ (reference sequence). CDR3 DNA: TGTGCCAGCAGCCTCGCAGGGTTTAGGCACACTGAAGCTTTCTTT. This encodes CASSLAGFRHTEAFF.